A selection of T cell receptor beta chains follows, all from one sample in a study of blood T cell repertoires in COVID-19. Sequencing used immunoSEQ multiplex PCR; TCRdb keeps in-frame clones, though not all of them. The data contain roughly 500,000 clones, about 91% of them singletons. The source material was peripheral blood. These receptors all come from a man aged 18 to 30 with COVID-19, enrolled during active disease. Both conserved end residues are part of each CDR3. D genes are given only for firm matches. Clone sizes are given selectively: once, few, many, or a class where the clone is expanded.

V: TRBV24-1; D: -; size: -; length: 12; J: TRBJ1-5; CDR3: CATEQHQQPQHF; DNA: TGTGCCACCGAACAGCATCAGCAGCCCCAGCATTTT
V: TRBV5-1; D: TRBD1; size: -; length: 17; J: TRBJ2-1; CDR3: CASTNQNGDRVWNEQFF; DNA: TGCGCCAGCACTAACCAAAACGGGGACAGGGTATGGAATGAGCAGTTCTTC
V: TRBV18; D: TRBD2; size: -; length: 15; J: TRBJ2-1; CDR3: CASSLTSGGYNEQFF; DNA: TGTGCCAGCTCACTAACTAGCGGGGGTTACAATGAGCAGTTCTTC
V: TRBV9; D: -; size: -; length: 13; J: TRBJ1-3; CDR3: CASSPRTGNTIYF; DNA: TGTGCCAGCAGCCCCAGAACTGGAAACACCATATATTTT
V: TRBV5-8; D: -; size: -; length: 14; J: TRBJ2-7; CDR3: CASTPARVGYEQYF; DNA: TGTGCCAGCACCCCTGCCAGGGTGGGCTACGAGCAGTACTTC
V: TRBV5-6; D: -; size: -; length: 14; J: TRBJ1-5; CDR3: CASRQGQSNQPQHF; DNA: TGTGCCAGCAGACAAGGACAGAGCAATCAGCCCCAGCATTTT
V: TRBV19; D: -; size: -; length: 14; J: TRBJ1-1; CDR3: CASSLLVGNTEAFF; DNA: TGTGCCAGTAGCCTACTAGTTGGGAACACTGAAGCTTTCTTT
V: TRBV27; D: TRBD2; size: once; length: 14; J: TRBJ2-1; CDR3: CASTGGRNPRSQFF; DNA: TGTGCCAGCACTGGCGGGAGGAACCCCCGATCACAGTTCTTC
V: TRBV12-3/TRBV12-4; D: -; size: -; length: 13; J: TRBJ1-2; CDR3: CASSFGTGYGYTF; DNA: TGTGCCAGCAGTTTTGGTACAGGCTATGGCTACACCTTC
V: TRBV6-5; D: -; size: -; length: 15; J: TRBJ1-2; CDR3: CASKIVAGSNYGYTF; DNA: TGTGCCAGCAAAATCGTGGCGGGCTCTAACTATGGCTACACCTTC
V: TRBV4-1; D: TRBD1; size: -; length: 15; J: TRBJ1-2; CDR3: CASSLDTRTGQGYTF; DNA: TGCGCCAGCAGCCTCGATACACGGACAGGGCAAGGCTACACCTTC
V: TRBV4-1; D: -; size: -; length: 15; J: TRBJ2-1; CDR3: CASSQGGTGYNEQFF; DNA: TGCGCCAGCAGCCAAGGGGGGACTGGTTACAATGAGCAGTTCTTC
V: TRBV2; D: -; size: -; length: 14; J: TRBJ2-2; CDR3: CASRQETGTGELFF; DNA: TGTGCCAGCAGACAGGAAACTGGCACCGGGGAGCTGTTTTTT
V: TRBV27; D: TRBD2; size: -; length: 17; J: TRBJ2-7; CDR3: CASRPGGFGGGTYEQYF; DNA: TGTGCCAGCAGGCCGGGGGGATTTGGCGGGGGAACCTACGAGCAGTACTTC
V: TRBV18; D: -; size: -; length: 14; J: TRBJ2-2; CDR3: CASSPTTGTGELFF; DNA: TGTGCCAGCTCACCGACGACAGGAACCGGGGAGCTGTTTTTT
V: TRBV5-1; D: -; size: -; length: 14; J: TRBJ2-7; CDR3: CASSLAGSDDEQYF; DNA: TGCGCCAGCAGCTTGGCCGGGAGCGACGACGAGCAGTACTTC
V: TRBV7-9; D: -; size: -; length: 13; J: TRBJ1-4; CDR3: CASSFGTNEKLFF; DNA: TGTGCCAGCAGCTTCGGGACAAATGAAAAACTGTTTTTT
V: TRBV6-6; D: TRBD1; size: -; length: 13; J: TRBJ1-1; CDR3: CASSGGQAVEAFF; DNA: TGTGCCAGCAGTGGGGGACAGGCGGTCGAAGCTTTCTTT
V: TRBV9; D: -; size: -; length: 17; J: TRBJ1-2; CDR3: CASSVGAGERWGYGYTF; DNA: TGTGCCAGCAGCGTAGGGGCAGGGGAGAGATGGGGGTATGGCTACACCTTC
V: TRBV6-6; D: TRBD1; size: -; length: 15; J: TRBJ2-1; CDR3: CASSPGTGGPNEQFF; DNA: TGTGCCAGCAGTCCAGGGACAGGGGGGCCCAATGAGCAGTTCTTC
V: TRBV6-5; D: -; size: -; length: 11; J: TRBJ2-5; CDR3: CASMLGETQYF; DNA: TGTGCCAGCATGCTCGGGGAGACCCAGTACTTC
V: TRBV27; D: -; size: -; length: 13; J: TRBJ1-1; CDR3: CASSPRGGSEAFF; DNA: TGTGCCAGCAGTCCACGCGGGGGCTCTGAAGCTTTCTTT